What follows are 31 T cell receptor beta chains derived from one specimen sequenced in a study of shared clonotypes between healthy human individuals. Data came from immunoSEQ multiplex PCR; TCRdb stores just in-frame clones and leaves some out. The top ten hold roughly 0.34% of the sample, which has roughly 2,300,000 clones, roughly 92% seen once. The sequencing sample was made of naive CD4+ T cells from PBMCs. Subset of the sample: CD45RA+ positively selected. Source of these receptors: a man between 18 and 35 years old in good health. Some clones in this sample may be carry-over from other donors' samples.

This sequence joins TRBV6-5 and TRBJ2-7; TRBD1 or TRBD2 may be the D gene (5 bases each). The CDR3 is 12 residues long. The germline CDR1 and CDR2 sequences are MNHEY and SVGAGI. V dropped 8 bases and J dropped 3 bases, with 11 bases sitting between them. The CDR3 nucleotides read TGTGCCAGCCAAGGGGACGACTACGAGCAGTACTTC. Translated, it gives CASQGDDYEQYF.

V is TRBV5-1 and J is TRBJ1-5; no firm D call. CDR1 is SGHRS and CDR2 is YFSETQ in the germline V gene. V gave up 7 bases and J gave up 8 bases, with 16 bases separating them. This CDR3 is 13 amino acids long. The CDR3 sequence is CASREAPAKPQHF. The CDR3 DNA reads TGCGCCAGCCGCGAGGCCCCGGCTAAGCCCCAGCATTTT. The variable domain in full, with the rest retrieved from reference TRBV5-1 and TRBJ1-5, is KAGVTQTPRYLIKTRGQQVTLSCSPISGHRSVSWYQQTPGQGLQFLFEYFSETQRNKGNFPGRFSGRQFSNSRSEMNVSTLELGDSALYLCASREAPAKPQHFGDGTRLSIL.

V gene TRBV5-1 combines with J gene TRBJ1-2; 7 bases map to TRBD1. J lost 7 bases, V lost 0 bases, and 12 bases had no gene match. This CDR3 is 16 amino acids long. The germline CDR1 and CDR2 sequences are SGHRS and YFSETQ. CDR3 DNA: TGCGCCAGCAGCTTGGGATGGGACAGCTTCGCTACTGGCTACACCTTC. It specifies CASSLGWDSFATGYTF. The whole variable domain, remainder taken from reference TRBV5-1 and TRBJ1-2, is KAGVTQTPRYLIKTRGQQVTLSCSPISGHRSVSWYQQTPGQGLQFLFEYFSETQRNKGNFPGRFSGRQFSNSRSEMNVSTLELGDSALYLCASSLGWDSFATGYTFGSGTRLTVV.

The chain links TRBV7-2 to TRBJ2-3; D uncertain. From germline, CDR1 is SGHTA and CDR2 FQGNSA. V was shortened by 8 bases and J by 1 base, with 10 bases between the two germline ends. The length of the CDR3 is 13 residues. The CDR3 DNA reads TGTGCCAGCTCAGCTAAACGCACAGATACGCAGTATTTT. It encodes CASSAKRTDTQYF.

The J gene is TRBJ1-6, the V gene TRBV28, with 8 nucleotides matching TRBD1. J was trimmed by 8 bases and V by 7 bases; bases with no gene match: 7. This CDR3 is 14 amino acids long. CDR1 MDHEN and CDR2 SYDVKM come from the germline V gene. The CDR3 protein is CASTTGQGDSPLHF. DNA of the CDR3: TGTGCCAGCACCACAGGACAGGGAGATTCACCCCTCCACTTT. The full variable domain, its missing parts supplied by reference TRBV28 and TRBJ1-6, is DVKVTQSSRYLVKRTGEKVFLECVQDMDHENMFWYRQDPGLGLRLIYFSYDVKMKEKGDIPEGYSVSREKKERFSLILESASTNQTSMYLCASTTGQGDSPLHFGNGTRLTVT.

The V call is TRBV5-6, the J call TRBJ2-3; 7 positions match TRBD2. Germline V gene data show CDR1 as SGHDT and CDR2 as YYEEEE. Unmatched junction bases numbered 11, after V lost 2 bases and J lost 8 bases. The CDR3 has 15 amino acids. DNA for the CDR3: TGTGCCAGCAGCTTTGGTCTGGACGGGGGGTCTACGCAGTATTTT. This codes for CASSFGLDGGSTQYF.

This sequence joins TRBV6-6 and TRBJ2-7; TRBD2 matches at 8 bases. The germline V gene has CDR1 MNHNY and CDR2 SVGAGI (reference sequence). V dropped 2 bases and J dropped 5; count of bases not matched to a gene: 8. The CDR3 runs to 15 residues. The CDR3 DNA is TGTGCCAGCAGTTACGCGGGAGGAGGGAGGGACGAGCAGTACTTC. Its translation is CASSYAGGGRDEQYF.

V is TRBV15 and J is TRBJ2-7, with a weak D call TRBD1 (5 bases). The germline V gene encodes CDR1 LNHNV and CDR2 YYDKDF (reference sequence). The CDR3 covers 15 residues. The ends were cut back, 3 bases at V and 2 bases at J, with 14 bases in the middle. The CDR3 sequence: CATSRRQSLTYEQYF. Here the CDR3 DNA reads TGTGCCACCAGCAGGCGACAGAGCCTAACCTACGAGCAGTACTTC.

DNA for the CDR3: TGTGCCAGCAGTCGGCGCGGGGGGGGGACTGAGCAGTTCTTC. Amino acids: CASSRRGGGTEQFF. The chain couples TRBV6-5 to TRBJ2-1; 9 bases align to TRBD2. CDR1 MNHEY and CDR2 SVGAGI come from the germline V gene. The ends lost 5 bases at V and 9 bases at J; junction bases unmatched: 8. The length of the CDR3 is 14 residues.

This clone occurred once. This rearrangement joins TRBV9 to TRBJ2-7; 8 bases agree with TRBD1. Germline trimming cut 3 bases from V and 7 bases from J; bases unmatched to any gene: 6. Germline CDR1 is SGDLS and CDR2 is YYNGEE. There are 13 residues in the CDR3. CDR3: CASSDDRGWEQYF. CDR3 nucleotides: TGTGCCAGCAGCGATGACAGGGGTTGGGAGCAGTACTTC.

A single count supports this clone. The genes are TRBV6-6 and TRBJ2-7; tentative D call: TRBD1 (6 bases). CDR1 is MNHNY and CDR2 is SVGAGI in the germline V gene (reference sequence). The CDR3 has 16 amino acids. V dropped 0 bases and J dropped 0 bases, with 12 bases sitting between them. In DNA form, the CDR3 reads TGTGCCAGCAGTTACTCCGGACAGCATAGCTCCTACGAGCAGTACTTC. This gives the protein CASSYSGQHSSYEQYF.

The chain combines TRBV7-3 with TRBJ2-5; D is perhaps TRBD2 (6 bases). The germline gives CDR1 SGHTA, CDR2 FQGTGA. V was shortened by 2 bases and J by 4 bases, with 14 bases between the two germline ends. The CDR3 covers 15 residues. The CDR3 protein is CASSLAGTPRETQYF. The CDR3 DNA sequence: TGTGCCAGCAGCTTAGCGGGGACCCCCCGAGAGACCCAGTACTTC.

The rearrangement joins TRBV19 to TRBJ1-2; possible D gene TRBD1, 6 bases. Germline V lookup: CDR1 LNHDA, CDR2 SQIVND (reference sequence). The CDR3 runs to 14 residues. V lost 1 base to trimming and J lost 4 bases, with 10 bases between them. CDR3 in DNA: TGTGCCAGTAGTATAGCAGGGGCTGGCTATGGCTACACCTTC. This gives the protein CASSIAGAGYGYTF.

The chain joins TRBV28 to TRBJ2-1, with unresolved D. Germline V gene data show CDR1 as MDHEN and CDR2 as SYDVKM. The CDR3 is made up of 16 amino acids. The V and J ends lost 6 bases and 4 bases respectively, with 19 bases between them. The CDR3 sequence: CASRPNTKAIYNEQFF. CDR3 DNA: TGTGCCAGCAGGCCCAACACGAAAGCTATTTACAATGAGCAGTTCTTC.

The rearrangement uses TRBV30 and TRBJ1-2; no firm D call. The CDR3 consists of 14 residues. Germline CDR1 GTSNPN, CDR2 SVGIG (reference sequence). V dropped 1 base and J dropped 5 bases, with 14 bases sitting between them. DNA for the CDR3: TGTGCCTGGAGTGGCCCCCGGGATTTTTATGGCTACACCTTC. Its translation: CAWSGPRDFYGYTF.

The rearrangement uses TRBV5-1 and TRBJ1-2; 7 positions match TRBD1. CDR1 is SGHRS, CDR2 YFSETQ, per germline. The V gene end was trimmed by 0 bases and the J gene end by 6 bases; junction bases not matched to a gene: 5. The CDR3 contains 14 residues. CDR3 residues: CASSLGGGGDGYTF. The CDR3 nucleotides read TGCGCCAGCAGCTTGGGAGGGGGCGGCGATGGCTACACCTTC.

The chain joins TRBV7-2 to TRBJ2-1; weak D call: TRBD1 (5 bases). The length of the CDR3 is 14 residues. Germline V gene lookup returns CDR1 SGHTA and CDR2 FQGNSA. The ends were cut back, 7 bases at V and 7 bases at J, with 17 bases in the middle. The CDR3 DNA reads TGTGCCAGCAAAGGGGTTCGGTTGGGGAATGAGCAGTTCTTC. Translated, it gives CASKGVRLGNEQFF. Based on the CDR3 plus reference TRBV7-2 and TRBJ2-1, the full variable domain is GAGVSQSPSNKVTEKGKDVELRCDPISGHTALYWYRQSLGQGLEFLIYFQGNSAPDKSGLPSDRFSAERTGGSVSTLTIQRTQQEDSAVYLCASKGVRLGNEQFFGPGTRLTVL.

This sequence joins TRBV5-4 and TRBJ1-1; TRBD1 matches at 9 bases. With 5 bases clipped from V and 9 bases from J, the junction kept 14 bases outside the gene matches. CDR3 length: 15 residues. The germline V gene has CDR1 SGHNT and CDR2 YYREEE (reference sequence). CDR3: CASSSGQGPPGKAFF. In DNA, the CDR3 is TGTGCCAGCAGTTCGGGACAGGGACCGCCAGGTAAAGCTTTCTTT. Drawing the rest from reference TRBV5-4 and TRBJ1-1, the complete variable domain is ETGVTQSPTHLIKTRGQQVTLRCSSQSGHNTVSWYQQALGQGPQFIFQYYREEENGRGNFPPRFSGLQFPNYSSELNVNALELDDSALYLCASSSGQGPPGKAFFGQGTRLTVV.

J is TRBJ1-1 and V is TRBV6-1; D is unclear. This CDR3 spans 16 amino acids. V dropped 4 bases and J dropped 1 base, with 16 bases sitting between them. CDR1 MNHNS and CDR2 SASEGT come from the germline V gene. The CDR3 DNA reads TGTGCCAGCAGTGGGGTGACCCCCTATGCGAACACTGAAGCTTTCTTT. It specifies CASSGVTPYANTEAFF.

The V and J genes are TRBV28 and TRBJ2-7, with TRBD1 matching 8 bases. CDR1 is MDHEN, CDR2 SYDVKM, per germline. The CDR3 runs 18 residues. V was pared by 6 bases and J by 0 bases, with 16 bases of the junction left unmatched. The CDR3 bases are TGTGCCAGCAGCGGACAGGGTAAGGGTTCCCTCCACTCCTACGAGCAGTACTTC. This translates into CASSGQGKGSLHSYEQYF.

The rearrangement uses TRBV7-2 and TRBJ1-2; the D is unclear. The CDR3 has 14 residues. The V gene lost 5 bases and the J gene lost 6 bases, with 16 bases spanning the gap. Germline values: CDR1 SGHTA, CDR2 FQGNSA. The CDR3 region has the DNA TGTGCCAGCAGCCTAAACAGAGGAGCTGATGGCTACACCTTC. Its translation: CASSLNRGADGYTF.

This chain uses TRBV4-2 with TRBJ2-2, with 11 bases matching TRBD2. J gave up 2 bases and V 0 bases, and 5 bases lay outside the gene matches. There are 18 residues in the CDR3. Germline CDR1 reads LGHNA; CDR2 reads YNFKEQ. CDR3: CASSQEGGTSGNTGELFF. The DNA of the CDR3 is TGTGCCAGCAGCCAAGAAGGGGGGACTAGCGGCAACACCGGGGAGCTGTTTTTT.

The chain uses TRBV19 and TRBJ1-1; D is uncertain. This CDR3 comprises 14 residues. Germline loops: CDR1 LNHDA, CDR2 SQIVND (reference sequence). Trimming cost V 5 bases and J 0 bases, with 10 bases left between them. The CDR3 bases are TGTGCCAGTAGTTTTGCACGGATGAACACTGAAGCTTTCTTT. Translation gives CASSFARMNTEAFF.

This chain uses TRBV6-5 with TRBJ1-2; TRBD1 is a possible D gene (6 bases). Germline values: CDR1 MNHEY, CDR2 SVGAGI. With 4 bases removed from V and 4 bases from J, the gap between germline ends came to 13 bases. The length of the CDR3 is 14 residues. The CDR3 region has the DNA TGTGCCAGCAGTTGGGCCAGGGGTGGCTATGGCTACACCTTC. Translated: CASSWARGGYGYTF.

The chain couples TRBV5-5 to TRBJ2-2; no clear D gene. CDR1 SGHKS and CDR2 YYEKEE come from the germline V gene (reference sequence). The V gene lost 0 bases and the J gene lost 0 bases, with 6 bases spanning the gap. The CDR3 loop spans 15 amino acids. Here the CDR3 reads CASSLDPANTGELFF. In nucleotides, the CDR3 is TGTGCCAGCAGCTTGGATCCAGCGAACACCGGGGAGCTGTTTTTT. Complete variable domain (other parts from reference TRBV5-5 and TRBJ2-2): DAGVTQSPTHLIKTRGQQVTLRCSPISGHKSVSWYQQVLGQGPQFIFQYYEKEERGRGNFPDRFSARQFPNYSSELNVNALLLGDSALYLCASSLDPANTGELFFGEGSRLTVL.

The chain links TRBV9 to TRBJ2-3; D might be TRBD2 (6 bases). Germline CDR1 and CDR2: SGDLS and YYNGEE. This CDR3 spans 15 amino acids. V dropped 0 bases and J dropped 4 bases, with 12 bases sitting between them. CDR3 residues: CASSVELARADTQYF. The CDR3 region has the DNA TGTGCCAGCAGCGTAGAACTAGCACGCGCAGATACGCAGTATTTT.

The CDR3 bases are TGCGCCAGCAGCCAGCGAGGGGGCTCCTACGAGCAGTACTTC. Translating gives CASSQRGGSYEQYF. The rearrangement uses TRBV5-1 and TRBJ2-7, with a possible D match to TRBD1 (6 bases). This CDR3 is built from 14 residues. V lost 4 bases to trimming and J lost 0 bases, with 11 bases between them. Germline CDR1 is SGHRS and CDR2 is YFSETQ.

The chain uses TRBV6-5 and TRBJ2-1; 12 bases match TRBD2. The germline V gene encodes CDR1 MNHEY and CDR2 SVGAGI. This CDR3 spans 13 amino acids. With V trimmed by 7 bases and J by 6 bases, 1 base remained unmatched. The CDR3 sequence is CASKLAGGNEQFF. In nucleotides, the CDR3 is TGTGCCAGCAAACTAGCGGGAGGCAATGAGCAGTTCTTC.

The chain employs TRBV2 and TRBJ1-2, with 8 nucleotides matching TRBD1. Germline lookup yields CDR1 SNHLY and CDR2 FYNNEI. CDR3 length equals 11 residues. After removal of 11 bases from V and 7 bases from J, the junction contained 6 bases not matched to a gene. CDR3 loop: CASTDRAGYTF. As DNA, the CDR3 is TGTGCCTCCACGGACAGGGCTGGCTACACCTTC. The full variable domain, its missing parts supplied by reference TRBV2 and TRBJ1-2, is EPEVTQTPSHQVTQMGQEVILRCVPISNHLYFYWYRQILGQKVEFLVSFYNNEISEKSEIFDDQFSVERPDGSNFTLKIRSTKLEDSAMYFCASTDRAGYTFGSGTRLTVV.

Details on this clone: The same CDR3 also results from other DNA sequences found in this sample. CDR3 nucleotide sequence: TGCGCCAGCAGCCTCGACAGGGAAGCATACGAGCAGTACTTC. Translation gives CASSLDREAYEQYF. The chain joins TRBV5-1 to TRBJ2-7, with 7 bases lining up with TRBD1. The V and J ends lost 4 bases and 4 bases, in that order; junction bases with no gene match: 8. This CDR3 has 14 residues. The germline V gene encodes CDR1 SGHRS and CDR2 YFSETQ.

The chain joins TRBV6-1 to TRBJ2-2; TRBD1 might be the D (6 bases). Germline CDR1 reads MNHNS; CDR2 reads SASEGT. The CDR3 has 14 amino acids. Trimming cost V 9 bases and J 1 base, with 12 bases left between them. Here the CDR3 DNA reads TGTGCCAGTAAACTGGGACAGAACACCGGGGAGCTGTTTTTT. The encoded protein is CASKLGQNTGELFF.